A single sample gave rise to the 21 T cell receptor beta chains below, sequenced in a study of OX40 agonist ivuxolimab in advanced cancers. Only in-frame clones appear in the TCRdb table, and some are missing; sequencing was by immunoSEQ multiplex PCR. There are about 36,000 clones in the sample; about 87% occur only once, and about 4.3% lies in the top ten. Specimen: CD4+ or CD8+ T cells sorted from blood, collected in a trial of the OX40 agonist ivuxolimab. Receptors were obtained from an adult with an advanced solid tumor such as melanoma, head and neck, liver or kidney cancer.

The CDR3 loop reads CASSGGYSNQPQHF. The CDR3 coding sequence is TGTGCCAGCAGTGGGGGGTATAGCAATCAGCCCCAGCATTTT. V gene TRBV6-1 combines with J gene TRBJ1-5, with D tentatively TRBD1 (5 bases). The CDR3 totals 14 residues. Deletions cut 4 bases from V and 0 bases from J, with 7 bases between. Germline lookup yields CDR1 MNHNS and CDR2 SASEGT.

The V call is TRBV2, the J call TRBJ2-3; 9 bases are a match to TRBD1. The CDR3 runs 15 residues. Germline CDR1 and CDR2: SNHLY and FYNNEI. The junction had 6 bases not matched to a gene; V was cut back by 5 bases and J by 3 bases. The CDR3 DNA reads TGTGCCAGCAGTCTGCGGGACAGGGATACAGATACGCAGTATTTT. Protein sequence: CASSLRDRDTDTQYF.

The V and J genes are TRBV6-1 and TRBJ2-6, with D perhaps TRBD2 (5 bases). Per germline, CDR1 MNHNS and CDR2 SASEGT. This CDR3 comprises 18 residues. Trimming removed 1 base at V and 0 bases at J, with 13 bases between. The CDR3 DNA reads TGTGCCAGCAGTGAAGGAGGGTCCTGGGGCTCTGGGGCCAACGTCCTGACTTTC. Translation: CASSEGGSWGSGANVLTF.

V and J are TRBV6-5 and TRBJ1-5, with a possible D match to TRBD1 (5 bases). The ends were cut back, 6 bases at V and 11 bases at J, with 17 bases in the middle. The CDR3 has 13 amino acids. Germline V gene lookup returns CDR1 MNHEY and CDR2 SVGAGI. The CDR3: CASSPRQLQTQHF. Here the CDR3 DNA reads TGTGCCAGCAGCCCTCGACAGTTACAAACCCAGCATTTT.

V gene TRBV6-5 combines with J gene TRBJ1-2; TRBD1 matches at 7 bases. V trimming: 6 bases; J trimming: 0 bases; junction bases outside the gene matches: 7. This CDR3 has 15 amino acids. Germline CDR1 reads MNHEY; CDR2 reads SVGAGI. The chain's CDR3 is CASRLDRAANYGYTF. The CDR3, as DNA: TGTGCCAGCAGACTCGACAGGGCCGCTAACTATGGCTACACCTTC.

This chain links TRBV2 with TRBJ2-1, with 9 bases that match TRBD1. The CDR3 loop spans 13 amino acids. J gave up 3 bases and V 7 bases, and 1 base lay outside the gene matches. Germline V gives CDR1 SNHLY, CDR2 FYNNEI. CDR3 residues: CASMGQGYNEQFF. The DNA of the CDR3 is TGTGCCAGCATGGGACAGGGCTACAATGAGCAGTTCTTC.

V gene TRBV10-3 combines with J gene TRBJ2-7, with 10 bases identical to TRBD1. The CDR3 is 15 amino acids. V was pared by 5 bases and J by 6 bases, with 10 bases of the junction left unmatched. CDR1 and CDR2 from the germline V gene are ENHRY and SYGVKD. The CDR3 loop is CAISPNPGQGSEQYF. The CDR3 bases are TGTGCCATCAGTCCTAATCCGGGACAGGGGTCCGAGCAGTACTTC.

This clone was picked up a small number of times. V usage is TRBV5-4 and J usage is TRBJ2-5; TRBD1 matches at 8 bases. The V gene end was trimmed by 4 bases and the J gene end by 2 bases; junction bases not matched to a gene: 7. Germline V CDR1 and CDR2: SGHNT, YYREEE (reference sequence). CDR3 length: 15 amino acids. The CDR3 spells CASSVDRGRQETQYF. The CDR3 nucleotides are TGTGCCAGCAGCGTCGACAGGGGCCGTCAAGAGACCCAGTACTTC.

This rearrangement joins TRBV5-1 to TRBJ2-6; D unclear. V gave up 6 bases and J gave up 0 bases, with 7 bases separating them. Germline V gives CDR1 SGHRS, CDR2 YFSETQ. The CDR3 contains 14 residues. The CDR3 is CASTPTSGANVLTF. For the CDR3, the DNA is TGCGCCAGCACCCCCACCTCTGGGGCCAACGTCCTGACTTTC.

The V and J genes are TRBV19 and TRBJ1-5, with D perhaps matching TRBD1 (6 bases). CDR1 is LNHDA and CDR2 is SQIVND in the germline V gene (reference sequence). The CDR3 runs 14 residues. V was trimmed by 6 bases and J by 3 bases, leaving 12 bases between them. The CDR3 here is CASRRGAYNQPQHF. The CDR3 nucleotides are TGTGCCAGTAGAAGGGGGGCATACAATCAGCCCCAGCATTTT.

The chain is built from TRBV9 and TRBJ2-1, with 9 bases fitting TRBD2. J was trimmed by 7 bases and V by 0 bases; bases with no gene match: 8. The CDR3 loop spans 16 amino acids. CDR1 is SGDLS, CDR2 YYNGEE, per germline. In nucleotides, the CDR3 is TGTGCCAGCAGCGTAGGAACCAGCGGGAGGAAGAATGAGCAGTTCTTC. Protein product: CASSVGTSGRKNEQFF.

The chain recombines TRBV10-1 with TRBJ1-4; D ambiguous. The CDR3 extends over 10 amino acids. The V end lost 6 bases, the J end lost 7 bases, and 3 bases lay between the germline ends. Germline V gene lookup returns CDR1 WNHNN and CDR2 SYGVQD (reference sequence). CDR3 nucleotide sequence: TGCGCCAGCAGAGGTGAAAAACTGTTTTTT. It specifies CASRGEKLFF.

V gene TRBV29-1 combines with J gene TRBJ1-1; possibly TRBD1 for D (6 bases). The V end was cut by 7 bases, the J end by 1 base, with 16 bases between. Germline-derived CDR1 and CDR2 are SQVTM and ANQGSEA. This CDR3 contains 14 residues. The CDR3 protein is CSALRYRENTEAFF. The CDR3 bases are TGCAGCGCGCTCCGTTACAGGGAGAACACTGAAGCTTTCTTT. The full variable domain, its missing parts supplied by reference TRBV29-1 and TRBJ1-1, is SAVISQKPSRDICQRGTSLTIQCQVDSQVTMMFWYRQQPGQSLTLIATANQGSEATYESGFVIDKFPISRPNLTFSTLTVSNMSPEDSSIYLCSALRYRENTEAFFGQGTRLTVV.

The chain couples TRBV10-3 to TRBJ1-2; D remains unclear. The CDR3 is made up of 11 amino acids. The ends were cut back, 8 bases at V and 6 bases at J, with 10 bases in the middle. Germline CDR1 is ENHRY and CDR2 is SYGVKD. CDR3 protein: CAIGFNNGYTF. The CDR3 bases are TGTGCCATCGGTTTCAATAATGGCTACACCTTC.

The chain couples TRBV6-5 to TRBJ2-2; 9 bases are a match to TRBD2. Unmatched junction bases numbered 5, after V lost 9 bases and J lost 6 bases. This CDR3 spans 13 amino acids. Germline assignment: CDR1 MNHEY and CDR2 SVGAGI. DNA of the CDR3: TGTGCCAGTCGCGGGAGGGTGGCCGGGGAGCTGTTTTTT. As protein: CASRGRVAGELFF.

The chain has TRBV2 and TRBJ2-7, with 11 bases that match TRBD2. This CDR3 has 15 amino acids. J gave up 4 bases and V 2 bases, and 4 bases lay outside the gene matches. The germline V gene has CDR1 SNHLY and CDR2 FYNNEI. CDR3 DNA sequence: TGTGCCAGCAGTGAACTGTTAGCGGGGGGGTACGAGCAGTACTTC. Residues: CASSELLAGGYEQYF.

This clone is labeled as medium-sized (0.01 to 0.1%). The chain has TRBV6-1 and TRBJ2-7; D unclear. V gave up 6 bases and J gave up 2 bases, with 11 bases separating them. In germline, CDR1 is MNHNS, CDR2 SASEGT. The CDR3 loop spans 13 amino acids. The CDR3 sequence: CASSDLSPYEQYF. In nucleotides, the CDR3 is TGTGCCAGCAGCGACCTCTCCCCCTACGAGCAGTACTTC.

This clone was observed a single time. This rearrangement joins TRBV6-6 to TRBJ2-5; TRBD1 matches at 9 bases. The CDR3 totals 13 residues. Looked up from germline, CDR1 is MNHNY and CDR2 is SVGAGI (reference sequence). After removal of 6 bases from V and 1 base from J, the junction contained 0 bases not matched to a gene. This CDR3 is CASRQGAQETQYF. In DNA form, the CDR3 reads TGTGCCAGCAGACAGGGGGCCCAAGAGACCCAGTACTTC.

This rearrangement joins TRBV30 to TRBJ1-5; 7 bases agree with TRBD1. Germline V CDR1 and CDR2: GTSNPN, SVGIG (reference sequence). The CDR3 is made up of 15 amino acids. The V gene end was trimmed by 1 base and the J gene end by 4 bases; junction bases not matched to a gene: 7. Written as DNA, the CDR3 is TGTGCCTGGAGTGCCGGGACAGTCCTTAATCAGCCCCAGCATTTT. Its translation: CAWSAGTVLNQPQHF.

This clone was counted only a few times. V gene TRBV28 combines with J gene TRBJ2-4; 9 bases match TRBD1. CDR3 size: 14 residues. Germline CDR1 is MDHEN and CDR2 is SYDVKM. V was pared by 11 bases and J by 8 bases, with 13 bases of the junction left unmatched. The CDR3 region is CALKPGQGRDIQYF. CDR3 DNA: TGTGCCCTCAAACCCGGACAGGGGAGAGACATTCAGTACTTC.

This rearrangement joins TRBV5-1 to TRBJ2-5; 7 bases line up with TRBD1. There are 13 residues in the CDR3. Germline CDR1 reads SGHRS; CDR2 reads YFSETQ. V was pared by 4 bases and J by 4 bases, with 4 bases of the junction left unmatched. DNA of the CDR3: TGCGCCAGCAGCAGGACAGGTGCAGAGACCCAGTACTTC. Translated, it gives CASSRTGAETQYF.